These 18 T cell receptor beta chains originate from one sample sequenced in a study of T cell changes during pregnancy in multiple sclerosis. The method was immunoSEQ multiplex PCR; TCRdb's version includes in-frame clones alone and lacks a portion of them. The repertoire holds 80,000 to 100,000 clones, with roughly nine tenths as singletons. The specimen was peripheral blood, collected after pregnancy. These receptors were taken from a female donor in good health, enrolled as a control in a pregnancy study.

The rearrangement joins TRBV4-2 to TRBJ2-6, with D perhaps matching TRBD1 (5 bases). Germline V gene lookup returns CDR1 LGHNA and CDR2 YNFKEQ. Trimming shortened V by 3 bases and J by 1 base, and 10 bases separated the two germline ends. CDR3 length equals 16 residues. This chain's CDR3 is CASSQGKGSGANVLTF. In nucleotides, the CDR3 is TGTGCCAGCAGCCAGGGAAAGGGGTCTGGGGCCAACGTCCTGACTTTC.

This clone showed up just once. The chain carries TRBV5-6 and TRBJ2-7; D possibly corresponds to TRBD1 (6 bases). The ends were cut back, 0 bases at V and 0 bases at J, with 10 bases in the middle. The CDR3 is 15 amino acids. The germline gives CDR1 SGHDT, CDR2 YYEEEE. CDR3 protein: CASSLAGTLSYEQYF. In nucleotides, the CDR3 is TGTGCCAGCAGCTTGGCGGGGACACTCTCCTACGAGCAGTACTTC.

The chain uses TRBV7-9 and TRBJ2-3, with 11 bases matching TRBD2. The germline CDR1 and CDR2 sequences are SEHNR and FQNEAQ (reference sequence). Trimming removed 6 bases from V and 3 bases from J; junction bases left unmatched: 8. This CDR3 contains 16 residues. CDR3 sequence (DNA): TGTGCCAGCAGACCCCGACTAGCGGGGAGAACAGATACGCAGTATTTT. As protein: CASRPRLAGRTDTQYF.

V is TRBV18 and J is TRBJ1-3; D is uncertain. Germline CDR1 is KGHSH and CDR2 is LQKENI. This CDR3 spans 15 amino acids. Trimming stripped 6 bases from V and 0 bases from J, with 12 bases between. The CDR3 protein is CASSPTLSSGNTIYF. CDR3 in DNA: TGTGCCAGCTCTCCGACATTGAGCTCTGGAAACACCATATATTTT.

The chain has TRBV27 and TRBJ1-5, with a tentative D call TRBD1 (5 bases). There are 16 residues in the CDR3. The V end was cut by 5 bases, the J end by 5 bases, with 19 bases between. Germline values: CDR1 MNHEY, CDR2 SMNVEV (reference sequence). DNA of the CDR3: TGTGCCAGCAGTCTCCACGGCCGGCGGGGGGATCAGCCCCAGCATTTT. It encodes CASSLHGRRGDQPQHF.

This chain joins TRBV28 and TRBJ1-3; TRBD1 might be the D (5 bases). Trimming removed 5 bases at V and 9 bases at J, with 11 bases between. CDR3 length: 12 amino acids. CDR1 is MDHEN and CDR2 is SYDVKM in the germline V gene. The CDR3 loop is CASSPGGGTIYF. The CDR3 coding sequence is TGTGCCAGCAGTCCGGGGGGGGGCACCATATATTTT.

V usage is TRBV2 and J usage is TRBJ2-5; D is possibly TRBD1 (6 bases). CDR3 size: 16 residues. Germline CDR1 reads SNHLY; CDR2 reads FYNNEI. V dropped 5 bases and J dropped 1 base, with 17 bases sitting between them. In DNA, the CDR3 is TGTGCCAGCAGTCGCCCAGGGTTGGACAGCCAAGAGACCCAGTACTTC. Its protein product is CASSRPGLDSQETQYF.

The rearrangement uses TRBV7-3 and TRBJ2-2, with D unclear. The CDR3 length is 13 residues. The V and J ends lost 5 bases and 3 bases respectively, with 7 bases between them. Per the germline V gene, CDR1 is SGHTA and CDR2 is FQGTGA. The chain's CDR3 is CASSVRDTGELFF. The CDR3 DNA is TGTGCCAGCAGCGTTCGTGACACCGGGGAGCTGTTTTTT.

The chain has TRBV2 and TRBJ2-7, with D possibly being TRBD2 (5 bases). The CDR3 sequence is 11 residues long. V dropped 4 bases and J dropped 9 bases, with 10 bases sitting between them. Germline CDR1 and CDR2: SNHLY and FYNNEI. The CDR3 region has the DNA TGTGCCAGCAGTGGAGGGAGTGGGCAGTACTTC. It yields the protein CASSGGSGQYF.

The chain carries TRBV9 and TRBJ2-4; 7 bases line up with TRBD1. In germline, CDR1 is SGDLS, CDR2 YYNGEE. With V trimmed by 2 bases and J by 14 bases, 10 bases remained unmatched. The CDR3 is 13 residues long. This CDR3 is CASSVGDSPPEYF. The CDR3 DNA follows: TGTGCCAGCAGCGTCGGGGACAGCCCTCCGGAGTACTTC.

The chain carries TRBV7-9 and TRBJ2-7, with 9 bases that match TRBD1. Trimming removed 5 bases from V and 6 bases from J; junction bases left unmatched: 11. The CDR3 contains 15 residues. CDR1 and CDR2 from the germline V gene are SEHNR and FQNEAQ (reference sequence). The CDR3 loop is CASSTTGTGIGEQYF. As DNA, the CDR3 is TGTGCCAGCAGCACAACCGGGACAGGGATAGGCGAGCAGTACTTC.

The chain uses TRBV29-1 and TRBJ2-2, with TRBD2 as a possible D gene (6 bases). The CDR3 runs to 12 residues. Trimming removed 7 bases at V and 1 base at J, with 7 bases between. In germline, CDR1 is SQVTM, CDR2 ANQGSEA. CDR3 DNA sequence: TGCAGCGGGAGGGGGAACACCGGGGAGCTGTTTTTT. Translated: CSGRGNTGELFF.

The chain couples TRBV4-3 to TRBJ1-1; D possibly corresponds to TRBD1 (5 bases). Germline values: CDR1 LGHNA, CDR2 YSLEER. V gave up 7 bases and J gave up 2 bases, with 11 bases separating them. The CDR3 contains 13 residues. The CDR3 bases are TGCGCCAGCACCGCGACAGCTAACACTGAAGCTTTCTTT. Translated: CASTATANTEAFF.

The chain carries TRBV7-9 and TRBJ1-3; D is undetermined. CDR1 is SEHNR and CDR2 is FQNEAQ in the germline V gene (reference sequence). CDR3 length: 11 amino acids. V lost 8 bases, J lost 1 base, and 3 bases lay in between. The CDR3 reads CASESGNTIYF. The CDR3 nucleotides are TGTGCCAGCGAGTCTGGAAACACCATATATTTT.

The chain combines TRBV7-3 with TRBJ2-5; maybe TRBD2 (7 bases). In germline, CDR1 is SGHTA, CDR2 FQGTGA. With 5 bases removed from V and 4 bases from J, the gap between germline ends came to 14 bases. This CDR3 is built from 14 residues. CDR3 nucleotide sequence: TGTGCCAGCAGCCACGGGGGAGGGGGAGAGACCCAGTACTTC. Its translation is CASSHGGGGETQYF.

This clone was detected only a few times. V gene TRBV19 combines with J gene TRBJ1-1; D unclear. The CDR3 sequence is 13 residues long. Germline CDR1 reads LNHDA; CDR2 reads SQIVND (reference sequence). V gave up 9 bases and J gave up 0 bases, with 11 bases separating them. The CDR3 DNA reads TGTGCCAGCCTCGGGAGGTTGAACACTGAAGCTTTCTTT. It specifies CASLGRLNTEAFF.

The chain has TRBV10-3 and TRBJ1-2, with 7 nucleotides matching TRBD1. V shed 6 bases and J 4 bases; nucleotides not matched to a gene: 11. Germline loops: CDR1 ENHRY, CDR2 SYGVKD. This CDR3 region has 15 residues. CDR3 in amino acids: CAIRLTGVKGYGYTF. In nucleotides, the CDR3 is TGTGCCATCAGGTTAACAGGGGTAAAAGGCTATGGCTACACCTTC.

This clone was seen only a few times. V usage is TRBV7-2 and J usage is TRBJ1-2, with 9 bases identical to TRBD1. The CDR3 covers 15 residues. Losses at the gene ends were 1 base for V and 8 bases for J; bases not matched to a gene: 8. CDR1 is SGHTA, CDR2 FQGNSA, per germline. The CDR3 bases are TGTGCCAGCAGCTTAGGGGGGACAGGGTACGTGGGCTACACCTTC. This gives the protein CASSLGGTGYVGYTF.